Below are 14 T cell receptor beta chains sequenced from a single sample in a study of OX40 agonist ivuxolimab in advanced cancers. The data were produced by immunoSEQ multiplex PCR, yet TCRdb's version contains in-frame clones alone and is incomplete. The table lists about 100,000 clones, 91% of them singletons, with roughly 0.53% in the top ten. Sequenced here: CD4+ or CD8+ T cells sorted from blood, sampled in a trial of the OX40 agonist ivuxolimab. Receptors were obtained from an adult with an advanced solid tumor such as melanoma, head and neck, liver or kidney cancer.

V is TRBV12-5 and J is TRBJ2-1; D perhaps matches TRBD2 (5 bases). Germline CDR1 reads LGHNT; CDR2 reads FRNRAP. This CDR3 is built from 14 residues. The ends were cut back, 5 bases at V and 5 bases at J, with 13 bases in the middle. The CDR3 region is CASGHPGVDNEQFF. The CDR3, as DNA: TGTGCTAGTGGTCACCCCGGGGTTGACAATGAGCAGTTCTTC.

The gene calls are TRBV7-2 and TRBJ2-3; D remains ambiguous. Trimming pared 1 base from V and 4 bases from J, leaving 3 bases between. CDR1 SGHTA and CDR2 FQGNSA come from the germline V gene. This CDR3 is 12 amino acids long. DNA of the CDR3: TGTGCCAGCAGCTTAGTTCCAGATACGCAGTATTTT. Amino acids: CASSLVPDTQYF.

V and J are TRBV28 and TRBJ2-1, with 7 bases aligning to TRBD2. Losses at the gene ends were 6 bases for V and 3 bases for J; bases not matched to a gene: 8. The germline gives CDR1 MDHEN, CDR2 SYDVKM. The CDR3 sequence is 15 residues long. As DNA, the CDR3 is TGTGCCAGCAGGTTAGCGGGCCACCGCTACAATGAGCAGTTCTTC. Encoded protein: CASRLAGHRYNEQFF.

This chain's CDR3 is CASSYSVDSYQPQHF. DNA for the CDR3: TGTGCCAGCAGTTACTCAGTGGACAGCTATCAGCCCCAGCATTTT. V gene TRBV6-5 combines with J gene TRBJ1-5, with D tentatively TRBD1 (6 bases). This CDR3 contains 15 residues. The V end lost 0 bases, the J end lost 5 bases, and 11 bases lay between the germline ends. CDR1 is MNHEY, CDR2 SVGAGI, per germline.

The gene calls are TRBV6-5 and TRBJ2-3; perhaps TRBD1 as D (5 bases). Per germline, CDR1 MNHEY and CDR2 SVGAGI. V shed 0 bases and J shed 1 base, with 11 bases lying between them. The CDR3 is 16 residues long. CDR3 residues: CASSYSRGQRTDTQYF. The CDR3 DNA sequence: TGTGCCAGCAGTTACTCGAGAGGACAACGCACAGATACGCAGTATTTT.

This clone was seen a few times. This chain connects TRBV10-3 to TRBJ2-1, with D unclear. This CDR3 is 13 amino acids long. V was trimmed by 4 bases and J by 8 bases, leaving 12 bases between them. The germline V gene encodes CDR1 ENHRY and CDR2 SYGVKD. This chain's CDR3 is CAISASAKDEQFF. For the CDR3, the DNA is TGTGCCATCAGTGCATCCGCTAAGGATGAGCAGTTCTTC.

The genes are TRBV28 and TRBJ2-1; TRBD2 matches 13 bases. The CDR3 runs to 15 residues. Germline V gene sequence: CDR1 MDHEN, CDR2 SYDVKM. The V gene end was trimmed by 2 bases and the J gene end by 7 bases; junction bases not matched to a gene: 2. For the CDR3, the DNA is TGTGCCAGCAGTTTAAAGGGACTAGCGGGAAATGAGCAGTTCTTC. Protein: CASSLKGLAGNEQFF.

This chain links TRBV9 with TRBJ1-5, with TRBD1 as a possible D gene (5 bases). Per the germline V gene, CDR1 is SGDLS and CDR2 is YYNGEE. Trimming removed 2 bases from V and 5 bases from J, with 11 bases in between. CDR3 size: 14 residues. CDR3 protein: CASSVGGDHQPQHF. The CDR3 coding sequence is TGTGCCAGCAGCGTGGGGGGGGATCATCAGCCCCAGCATTTT. The complete variable domain, with remaining parts taken from reference TRBV9 and TRBJ1-5, reads DSGVTQTPKHLITATGQRVTLRCSPRSGDLSVYWYQQSLDQGLQFLIQYYNGEERAKGNILERFSAQQFPDLHSELNLSSLELGDSALYFCASSVGGDHQPQHFGDGTRLSIL.

This clone was counted between two and nine times. V is TRBV2 and J is TRBJ2-7; TRBD1 is a possible D gene (5 bases). This CDR3 comprises 12 residues. The V and J ends lost 4 bases and 6 bases respectively, with 10 bases between them. The germline V gene has CDR1 SNHLY and CDR2 FYNNEI. For the CDR3, the DNA is TGTGCCAGCAGTGGACAGAACATCGAGCAGTACTTC. Its protein is CASSGQNIEQYF.

The V call is TRBV9, the J call TRBJ2-3; TRBD1 might be the D (5 bases). V lost 10 bases, J lost 1 base, and 25 bases lay in between. Looked up from germline, CDR1 is SGDLS and CDR2 is YYNGEE. The CDR3 is made up of 17 amino acids. CDR3 nucleotides: TGTGCCTTTTATATCAGCTGGTTGGGGCCCCGCACAGATACGCAGTATTTT. This gives the protein CAFYISWLGPRTDTQYF.

This clone has just a few counts. This chain connects TRBV7-2 to TRBJ2-3; D ambiguous. The V end lost 7 bases, the J end lost 2 bases, and 13 bases lay between the germline ends. Germline loops: CDR1 SGHTA, CDR2 FQGNSA. The CDR3 loop spans 14 amino acids. The CDR3 loop is CASKTGSFTDTQYF. CDR3 sequence (DNA): TGTGCCAGCAAAACGGGCTCCTTCACAGATACGCAGTATTTT.

V usage is TRBV5-4 and J usage is TRBJ2-7, with 7 bases identical to TRBD2. Trimming removed 7 bases from V and 2 bases from J; junction bases left unmatched: 12. Germline V gene lookup returns CDR1 SGHNT and CDR2 YYREEE (reference sequence). The CDR3 sequence is 15 residues long. DNA for the CDR3: TGTGCCAGCTGGGTTAGCGGGCGGGAGACCTACGAGCAGTACTTC. Amino acid sequence: CASWVSGRETYEQYF.

This clone was recorded only once. The chain couples TRBV10-1 to TRBJ2-3, with TRBD1 identical over 8 bases. The V and J ends lost 3 bases and 3 bases, in that order; junction bases with no gene match: 2. Germline V lookup: CDR1 WNHNN, CDR2 SYGVQD (reference sequence). The CDR3 consists of 14 residues. CDR3 region: CASSDRTGTDTQYF. The DNA of the CDR3 is TGCGCCAGCAGTGACAGGACAGGGACAGATACGCAGTATTTT.

The V call is TRBV18, the J call TRBJ1-2; D gene unclear. The CDR3 is 15 residues long. Deletions cut 4 bases from V and 1 base from J, with 13 bases between. Germline V gene data show CDR1 as KGHSH and CDR2 as LQKENI. For the CDR3, the DNA is TGTGCCAGCTCACGCCAGCCAGGCGATAACTATGGCTACACCTTC. It yields the protein CASSRQPGDNYGYTF.